The rows below give T cell receptor beta chains drawn from one sample of a study of blood T cell repertoires in COVID-19. The method was immunoSEQ multiplex PCR; TCRdb's version includes in-frame clones alone and lacks a portion of them. The repertoire holds fewer than 250,000 clones, with about 90% as singletons. The sequencing sample was made of PBMCs or T cells enriched from blood (not recorded which). These receptors were obtained from a woman between 50 and 59 years old with acute COVID-19. Each CDR3 is given with its conserved first and last residue. Not every row has a clone size; where given, it reads once, few, many or a size class.

cdr3_aa: CASSTTGIPNEQFF
clone_size: .
v_call: TRBV27

cdr3_aa: CASSSGPGLAVYEQYF
clone_size: few
v_call: TRBV7-8

cdr3_aa: CASTGGTDTQYF
clone_size: .
v_call: TRBV2

cdr3_aa: CASSLAGGSTDTQYF
clone_size: .
v_call: TRBV19

cdr3_aa: CASTSGRLNTGELFF
clone_size: .
v_call: TRBV7-9

cdr3_aa: CASSHGEDIFQSTDTQYF
clone_size: .
v_call: TRBV27

cdr3_aa: CASNIGAGEQYF
clone_size: .
v_call: TRBV3-1/TRBV3-2

cdr3_aa: CASRGGLEVDEQFF
clone_size: .
v_call: TRBV6-4

cdr3_aa: CASSLVLGSLYGYTF
clone_size: once
v_call: TRBV7-8

cdr3_aa: CASYPVVNTEAFF
clone_size: once
v_call: TRBV18

cdr3_aa: CASSDGQGVSGDYGYTF
clone_size: once
v_call: TRBV9

cdr3_aa: CASSPISGTSVETQYF
clone_size: .
v_call: TRBV9

cdr3_aa: CASSRTDNQPQHF
clone_size: .
v_call: TRBV9

cdr3_aa: CATSDLGLAGVRTGELFF
clone_size: .
v_call: TRBV24-1

cdr3_aa: CASSFLTLNTEAFF
clone_size: .
v_call: TRBV27

cdr3_aa: CASSTTGTAGYNEQFF
clone_size: once
v_call: TRBV11-2